This TCR beta chain was profiled in a study of blood T cell repertoires in COVID-19. Study summary: From T cells, B-cell-depleted T cells, or PBMCs came the material, which was cDNA or gDNA.

Sequenced by immunoSEQ multiplex PCR; TCRdb stores in-frame clones only, minus some. The sample has about 170,000 clones, around 67% seen once. This clone was seen just once. The sequence was obtained from an elderly woman with acute or convalescent COVID-19. The sample taken for sequencing was peripheral blood.

In nucleotides, the CDR3 is TGTGCCAGCAGCCAGCGTGTTGCGGGAGATTATTATGATGAGCAGTTCTTC. It yields the protein CASSQRVAGDYYDEQFF. The rearrangement joins TRBV3-1 (or the pseudogene TRBV3-2) to TRBJ2-1; TRBD2 aligns across 7 bases. V shed 3 bases, J shed 8 bases, and the junction held 16 bases outside the gene matches. This CDR3 region has 17 residues. Germline loops: CDR1 LGHDT, CDR2 YNNKEL (reference sequence).